This is a list of T cell receptor beta chains from one sample in a study of cytomegalovirus exposure and HLA in healthy donors. Method: immunoSEQ multiplex PCR; TCRdb's copy keeps in-frame clones and lacks some. The sample has around 140,000 clones, roughly four fifths seen once. Sequencing was performed on PBMCs. The receptors shown here come from a female donor in good health and CMV-seropositive. The CDR3 runs from the conserved cysteine through the conserved F or W. A D gene is named only where the DNA matches it firmly. Clone size, where shown, is once, few, many, or a class for clones that have expanded.

abundance,v_gene,j_gene,d_gene,CDR3nt,CDR3aa
NA,TRBV5-6,TRBJ2-1,TRBD1,TGTGCCAGCAGCTTGTTGTCGGGACAGGGTTCGAATGAGCAGTTCTTC,CASSLLSGQGSNEQFF
once,TRBV27,TRBJ2-3,NA,TGTGCCAGCAGTCCTGGGGGACTCCGCACAGATACGCAGTATTTT,CASSPGGLRTDTQYF
once,TRBV7-3,TRBJ1-1,NA,TGTGCCAGCAGCTTAAGTGGCAACACTGAAGCTTTCTTT,CASSLSGNTEAFF
few,TRBV6-6,TRBJ2-1,TRBD1,TGTGCCAGCAGCCGACAGGGGACCTACAATGAGCAGTTCTTC,CASSRQGTYNEQFF
NA,TRBV5-1,TRBJ2-2,NA,TGCGCCAGCAGCTCGTTAACTAGTTTTAACGGGGAGCTGTTTTTT,CASSSLTSFNGELFF
NA,TRBV7-9,TRBJ1-6,TRBD1,TGTTCCAGCAGCTGGACAGGGGGTCGTCTTAATTCACCCCTCCACTTT,CSSSWTGGRLNSPLHF
NA,TRBV15,TRBJ2-1,NA,TGTGCCACCAGGAGCGCCAACTACTACAATGAGCAGTTCTTC,CATRSANYYNEQFF
NA,TRBV12-5,TRBJ2-3,NA,TGTGCTAGTGGCCCAGGGACTAGCACAGATACGCAGTATTTT,CASGPGTSTDTQYF
few,TRBV5-4,TRBJ2-1,TRBD2,TGTGCCAGCAGACTAGCGTCCTCCTACAATGAGCAGTTCTTC,CASRLASSYNEQFF
NA,TRBV18,TRBJ1-2,TRBD1,TGTGCCAGCTCACCACCCCGCGACAGGGAATATGGCTACACCTTC,CASSPPRDREYGYTF
NA,TRBV18,TRBJ2-7,TRBD2,TGTGCCAGCTCAAGTGGCCTCGGCGGGGGGTCTTCCTACGAGCAGTACTTC,CASSSGLGGGSSYEQYF
NA,TRBV19,TRBJ1-4,NA,TGTGCCAGTAGTACCCAACAACAGGGCACTAATGAAAAACTGTTTTTT,CASSTQQQGTNEKLFF
few,TRBV5-1,TRBJ1-4,NA,TGCGCCAGCAGCCCAGGACAGACAGTCTTGGGTGAAAAACTGTTTTTT,CASSPGQTVLGEKLFF
NA,TRBV25-1,TRBJ2-1,TRBD1,TGTGCCAGCAGTGCGGATACAGGGGGAAAGTACAATGAGCAGTTCTTC,CASSADTGGKYNEQFF
once,TRBV7-9,TRBJ1-1,TRBD1,TGTTCCAGCAGCTTAGCAGGGGGCGCTCAGGTGAACACTGAAGCTTTCTTT,CSSSLAGGAQVNTEAFF
NA,TRBV5-1,TRBJ2-3,NA,TGCGCCAGCAGCTTGACAGGGGGGGAAACAGATACGCAGTATTTT,CASSLTGGETDTQYF
few,TRBV4-1,TRBJ2-3,NA,TGCGCCAGCAGCCAAGATCCGGTTAGCACAGATACGCAGTATTTT,CASSQDPVSTDTQYF
NA,TRBV5-6,TRBJ1-2,NA,TGTGCCAGCAGCTCCCCCGGGAGGGCTAACTATGGCTACACCTTC,CASSSPGRANYGYTF
once,TRBV4-2,TRBJ2-3,TRBD2,TGTGCCAGCAGCCAAGGAGGCACTAGCGGGGGGACAGATACGCAGTATTTT,CASSQGGTSGGTDTQYF
NA,TRBV14,TRBJ2-5,NA,TGTGCCAGCAGCCAAGGTGGTTCGGGGGATGGTGAGACCCAGTACTTC,CASSQGGSGDGETQYF
once,TRBV2,TRBJ2-7,TRBD2,TGTGCCAGCAGACCGGGACTAGCGGACTACGAGCAGTACTTC,CASRPGLADYEQYF
once,TRBV14,TRBJ1-3,NA,TGTGCCAGCAGCAGGGAGGGTACTTACTCTGGAAACACCATATATTTT,CASSREGTYSGNTIYF
NA,TRBV19,TRBJ1-5,NA,TGTGCCAGTAGCACCGGGACAATTAGTCAGCCCCAGCATTTT,CASSTGTISQPQHF
few,TRBV15,TRBJ1-4,NA,TGTGCCACCAGCAGAGTCACAGGAGCAACTAATGAAAAACTGTTTTTT,CATSRVTGATNEKLFF
NA,TRBV5-4,TRBJ2-7,TRBD1,TGTGCCAGCAGCCCTCCCGGGACAGGGAGGTACGAGCAGTACTTC,CASSPPGTGRYEQYF
once,TRBV5-1,TRBJ2-3,TRBD2,TGCGCCAGCAGCGCGACGGGGGGGCCGCCAGATACGCAGTATTTT,CASSATGGPPDTQYF
NA,TRBV5-6,TRBJ1-1,NA,TGTGCCAGCAGCCCCAACCCCGGGATGAACACTGAAGCTTTCTTT,CASSPNPGMNTEAFF
NA,TRBV5-6,TRBJ2-1,TRBD1,TGTGCCAGCAGCCTTCTCGGGACAGCCACCTACAATGAGCAGTTCTTC,CASSLLGTATYNEQFF
NA,TRBV6-5,TRBJ2-5,TRBD1,TGTGCCAGCGGAGACAGGGCAAAAGAGACCCAGTACTTC,CASGDRAKETQYF
NA,TRBV6-1,TRBJ1-2,NA,TGTGCCAGCAGTCTATCCCGAAACTATGGCTACACCTTC,CASSLSRNYGYTF
NA,TRBV9,TRBJ2-7,NA,TGTGCCAGCAGCGTAGCGGGGTCTGCAGTTGTCTACGAGCAGTACTTC,CASSVAGSAVVYEQYF
NA,TRBV7-3,TRBJ2-1,TRBD2,TGTGCCAGCAGCTCAGATGGACTAGCGGGAAATGAGCAGTTCTTC,CASSSDGLAGNEQFF
few,TRBV5-1,TRBJ1-4,TRBD1,TGCGCCAGCAGCTTGGTAGGGACAGCCGATGAAAAACTGTTTTTT,CASSLVGTADEKLFF
NA,TRBV4-2,TRBJ2-2,TRBD1,TGTGCCAGCAGCCAAGGACAGGGGGCTGGCGGGGAGCTGTTTTTT,CASSQGQGAGGELFF
NA,TRBV28,TRBJ2-2,NA,TGTGCCAGCACCCCCAGGAGGGGGAACACCGGGGAGCTGTTTTTT,CASTPRRGNTGELFF
NA,TRBV11-2,TRBJ2-6,TRBD1,TGTGCCAGCAGTTACAGGGGGCCTGGGGCCAACGTCCTGACTTTC,CASSYRGPGANVLTF
NA,TRBV7-3,TRBJ2-2,TRBD2,TGTGCCAGCAGCGAGGGGAGGGTCACCGGGGAGCTGTTTTTT,CASSEGRVTGELFF
NA,TRBV7-9,TRBJ2-7,NA,TGTTCCAGCAGCTTAGTCAGGGCCGAGCAGTACTTC,CSSSLVRAEQYF
few,TRBV7-9,TRBJ1-2,NA,TGTGCCAGCAGCCCCCCACAGGGAGGCTACACCTTC,CASSPPQGGYTF
few,TRBV27,TRBJ1-6,NA,TGTGCCAGCAGTTTATGGGGACAACCTCATAATTCACCCCTCCACTTT,CASSLWGQPHNSPLHF
few,TRBV6-5,TRBJ1-4,NA,TGTGCCAGCAGTTGGGGGGGTGGGGTTAATGAAAAACTGTTTTTT,CASSWGGGVNEKLFF
NA,TRBV12-2,TRBJ2-1,NA,TGTGCAAGTCGGGGTTCGGGAGGACTCAATGAGCAGTTCTTC,CASRGSGGLNEQFF
few,TRBV5-8,TRBJ1-6,NA,TGTGCCAGCAGCTTGATCTGGTCTGATCGGAGCTCCTATAATTCACCCCTCCACTTT,CASSLIWSDRSSYNSPLHF
NA,TRBV6-1,TRBJ1-3,TRBD1,TGTGCCAGCAGAGACAGGGGGCCTGGAAACACCATATATTTT,CASRDRGPGNTIYF
NA,TRBV29-1,TRBJ2-3,TRBD1,TGCAGCGTAACCTACCACAGGGGAGACTACACAGATACGCAGTATTTT,CSVTYHRGDYTDTQYF